Given below is one TCR beta chain in context. The CDR3 contains 13 residues. Germline values: CDR1 SGHAT, CDR2 FQNNGV. V was shortened by 5 bases and J by 1 base, with 8 bases between the two germline ends. In the authors' workflow: Nucleated cell number was recorded as an estimate derived from reference gene primer amplification. Produced via immunoSEQ multiplex PCR; TCRdb's table is partial and in-frame only. From that table come the V and J calls and clone size; the DNA was used to work out D and trimming. The table includes about 88,000 clones, 72% detected once. These data are taken from a study of blood T cell repertoires in COVID-19. Background on the study: Some COVID-19 samples were acute and others convalescent; all came from the United States, Italy and Spain. Nucleic acid was either cDNA or gDNA, and it came from T cells, B-cell-depleted T cells, or PBMCs.

The sequenced material came from peripheral blood. V gene TRBV11-2 combines with J gene TRBJ2-5; D uncertain. This TCR came from a woman aged 55-75 years in a cohort sampled during active or convalescent COVID-19. DNA of the CDR3: TGTGCCAGCAGCCCTATACCCCAAGAGACCCAGTACTTC. It translates to CASSPIPQETQYF.